Listed below are T cell receptor beta chains from one sample, sequenced in a study of OX40 agonist ivuxolimab in advanced cancers. Profiled with immunoSEQ multiplex PCR; TCRdb holds only in-frame clones, not every one. The sample holds tens of thousands of clones, more than 70% seen once. The specimen comprised CD4+ or CD8+ T cells sorted from blood, sampled in a trial of the OX40 agonist ivuxolimab. Every receptor here comes from an adult with an advanced solid tumor such as melanoma, head and neck, liver or kidney cancer. The CDR3 runs from the conserved cysteine through the conserved F or W.

v_call	j_call	cdr3_aa
TRBV10-1	TRBJ1-5	CASSEDGDNTNQPQHF
TRBV27	TRBJ2-2	CASTFRLAGVGTGELFF
TRBV29-1	TRBJ2-7	CSVEEGQGYEQYF
TRBV21-1	TRBJ2-7	CASSKRPELLYEQYF
TRBV13	TRBJ2-3	CASSLTSLQYF
TRBV11-2	TRBJ2-7	CASSLASEQYF
TRBV6-5	TRBJ2-7	CARVQGTNEQYF
TRBV30	TRBJ2-7	CAWSVGGSYYEQYF
TRBV27	TRBJ2-7	CASSLKSGGYEQYF
TRBV29-1	TRBJ2-1	CSSVGGAEFF
TRBV7-9	TRBJ2-1	CASSEPDREEQFF
TRBV7-9	TRBJ2-4	CASSLWTLAKNIQYF
TRBV7-9	TRBJ1-6	CASSPSFRGLSPLHF
TRBV19	TRBJ1-2	CASSIGTEYGYTF
TRBV5-6	TRBJ2-7	CASSLGASADEQYF
TRBV2	TRBJ1-3	CASSEAAGRGNTIYF
TRBV7-6	TRBJ2-7	CASSIGQSYEQYF
TRBV12-5	TRBJ1-1	CASGLLQGEAFF
TRBV2	TRBJ2-1	CASSGGGNEQFF
TRBV29-1	TRBJ2-2	CSVGDRGLTGELFF
TRBV11-2	TRBJ2-7	CASSYRAAIYEQYF
TRBV7-8	TRBJ1-1	CASTQGATTEAFF
TRBV6-6	TRBJ1-6	CASSPKVLAISPLHF
TRBV11-2	TRBJ2-7	CASSSKPAGELYEQYF
TRBV7-3	TRBJ2-1	CASSSQGAAYNEQFF
TRBV5-1	TRBJ2-1	CASSLVGGLYNEQFF
TRBV16	TRBJ2-3	CASSHPGQGTDTQYF
TRBV7-9	TRBJ2-2	CASSATGLGNTGELFF
TRBV4-1	TRBJ2-7	CASSQRTSGSGEQYF
TRBV19	TRBJ2-3	CASSIVGDSSTDTQYF
TRBV2	TRBJ2-1	CASSVGNFLHEQFF
TRBV4-1	TRBJ2-3	CASSQEVADTQYF
TRBV7-9	TRBJ2-7	CASRGKQGNSIYEQYF
TRBV5-1	TRBJ2-3	CASSSTTSGGGADTQYF
TRBV28	TRBJ2-7	CASTNTVPYEQYF
TRBV4-1	TRBJ1-5	CASSLPRDGQPQHF
TRBV11-2	TRBJ1-2	CASSVGQGLSYGYTF
TRBV30	TRBJ1-2	CAWSRTDLERGYTF
TRBV5-1	TRBJ1-1	CASSHSPTESRGNTEAFF
TRBV27	-	CASSLSSTGIHEQYF
TRBV9	TRBJ2-7	CASSPTGPSSYEQYF
TRBV7-8	TRBJ2-3	CASSPIPGQQSSTDTQYF
TRBV10-3	TRBJ2-4	CAISESGEGAKNIQYF